This is a list of T cell receptor beta chains from one sample in a study of T-cell memory formation after mild COVID-19. TCRdb reprocessed the 5' RACE reads with MiXCR, giving one entry per CDR3 protein. Here the sample spans 170,000 or so distinct CDR3 sequences, roughly a fifth being singletons. The material sequenced was PBMCs or a T cell subset sorted from them (not recorded which). The source of these receptors is an adult woman who had mild COVID-19 (a few samples of this study predate the infection). Cell type and time point are not known. Each CDR3 is given with its conserved first and last residue. Each record gives: J gene, clone size, V gene, D gene, CDR3 protein, CDR3 DNA. D genes are given only for firm matches. Rows may omit the clone size; those that give it use once, few, many or a size class.

J: TRBJ2-7; size: -; V: TRBV2; D: -; CDR3: CASRGRDRGYEQYF; DNA: TGTGCCAGCAGGGGGCGGGACAGAGGATACGAGCAGTACTTC
J: TRBJ2-4; size: -; V: TRBV21-1; D: -; CDR3: CASSKSPGLAKNIQYF; DNA: TGTGCCAGCAGCAAATCTCCGGGACTAGCCAAAAACATTCAGTACTTC
J: TRBJ1-2; size: few; V: TRBV19; D: -; CDR3: CASSIAVNYGYTF; DNA: TGTGCCAGTAGTATTGCGGTAAACTATGGCTACACCTTC
J: TRBJ2-1; size: few; V: TRBV10-3; D: -; CDR3: CAISDRKTNNEQFF; DNA: TGTGCCATCAGTGATAGGAAGACGAACAATGAGCAGTTCTTC
J: TRBJ1-2; size: few; V: TRBV7-8; D: -; CDR3: CASSSEGSRDYGYTF; DNA: TGTGCCAGCAGCTCGGAAGGGTCCCGCGACTATGGCTACACCTTC
J: TRBJ2-1; size: -; V: TRBV4-1; D: -; CDR3: CASSQEGSRVVNEQFF; DNA: TGCGCCAGCAGCCAAGAGGGGAGCAGGGTTGTAAATGAGCAGTTCTTC
J: TRBJ2-1; size: few; V: TRBV9; D: -; CDR3: CASSVNSYNEQFF; DNA: TGTGCCAGCAGCGTTAACAGCTACAATGAGCAGTTCTTC
J: TRBJ2-7; size: few; V: TRBV30; D: -; CDR3: CAWSWQGDEQYF; DNA: TGTGCCTGGAGTTGGCAGGGCGACGAGCAGTACTTC
J: TRBJ2-7; size: few; V: TRBV7-6; D: -; CDR3: CASSPGVDQGEQYF; DNA: TGTGCCAGCAGCCCCGGGGTGGATCAGGGCGAGCAGTACTTC
J: TRBJ2-3; size: -; V: TRBV24-1; D: -; CDR3: CATSAGYGEDTQYF; DNA: TGTGCCACCAGTGCAGGCTACGGGGAAGATACGCAGTATTTT
J: TRBJ2-2; size: medium-sized; V: TRBV4-2; D: -; CDR3: CASSQVYANTGELFF; DNA: TGTGCCAGCAGCCAAGTTTACGCGAACACCGGGGAGCTGTTTTTT
J: TRBJ2-7; size: few; V: TRBV5-1; D: -; CDR3: CASSLAASNEQYF; DNA: TGCGCCAGCAGCTTGGCGGCCTCTAACGAGCAGTACTTC
J: TRBJ2-1; size: few; V: TRBV20-1; D: TRBD2; CDR3: CSARTPRSAGETYNEQFF; DNA: TGCAGTGCTAGAACCCCGAGGTCGGCGGGGGAGACCTACAATGAGCAGTTCTTC
J: TRBJ2-6; size: -; V: TRBV24-1; D: -; CDR3: CATSDGGANVLTF; DNA: TGTGCCACCAGTGACGGCGGGGCCAACGTCCTGACTTTC
J: TRBJ1-2; size: -; V: TRBV29-1; D: -; CDR3: CSVDGEDYGYTF; DNA: TGCAGCGTTGACGGGGAGGACTATGGCTACACCTTC
J: TRBJ2-7; size: -; V: TRBV9; D: -; CDR3: CASSVVGVSLYEQYF; DNA: TGTGCCAGCAGCGTAGTAGGGGTATCCCTCTACGAGCAGTACTTC
J: TRBJ1-5; size: -; V: TRBV4-1; D: -; CDR3: CASSQEGSYGGGNQPQHF; DNA: TGCGCCAGCAGCCAAGAAGGGTCTTATGGGGGGGGCAATCAGCCCCAGCATTTT
J: TRBJ1-3; size: -; V: TRBV6-2/TRBV6-3; D: TRBD1; CDR3: CASRGDREAGNTIYF; DNA: TGTGCCAGCAGAGGCGACAGGGAGGCTGGAAACACCATATATTTT
J: TRBJ2-1; size: -; V: TRBV30; D: -; CDR3: CAWSVLGDWQFF; DNA: TGTGCCTGGAGTGTACTGGGGGACTGGCAGTTCTTC
J: TRBJ2-1; size: -; V: TRBV6-6; D: -; CDR3: CASSYGSVGDEQFF; DNA: TGTGCCAGCAGTTACGGATCAGTGGGTGATGAGCAGTTCTTC
J: TRBJ2-5; size: -; V: TRBV9; D: -; CDR3: CASSVGGGLQTQYF; DNA: TGTGCCAGCAGCGTAGGAGGAGGGCTGCAGACCCAGTACTTC
J: TRBJ1-4; size: -; V: TRBV9; D: -; CDR3: CASSVEANGDEKLFF; DNA: TGTGCCAGCAGCGTAGAGGCCAATGGGGATGAAAAACTGTTTTTT
J: TRBJ1-1; size: -; V: TRBV7-9; D: -; CDR3: CASSPRGMNTEAFF; DNA: TGTGCCAGCAGCCCGAGAGGGATGAACACTGAAGCTTTCTTT
J: TRBJ2-1; size: -; V: TRBV19; D: TRBD2; CDR3: CASSVLADPTNEQFF; DNA: TGTGCCAGTAGTGTACTAGCGGACCCAACCAATGAGCAGTTCTTC
J: TRBJ2-7; size: few; V: TRBV7-8; D: -; CDR3: CASSKKVLAGPLHEQYF; DNA: TGTGCCAGCAGCAAAAAGGTTCTTGCTGGGCCGTTGCACGAGCAGTACTTC
J: TRBJ2-5; size: many; V: TRBV7-9; D: TRBD1; CDR3: CASSGQGQETQYF; DNA: TGTGCCAGCAGCGGACAGGGGCAAGAGACCCAGTACTTC
J: TRBJ2-3; size: few; V: TRBV7-9; D: -; CDR3: CASSLRGPGMRPDTQYF; DNA: TGTGCCAGCAGCTTAAGGGGTCCGGGAATGCGTCCAGATACGCAGTATTTT
J: TRBJ2-7; size: -; V: TRBV29-1; D: TRBD1; CDR3: CSVGGTGAEQYF; DNA: TGCAGCGTTGGTGGGACAGGGGCCGAGCAGTACTTC
J: TRBJ2-4; size: few; V: TRBV27; D: TRBD1; CDR3: CASSPLPGQPFLWAKNIQYF; DNA: TGTGCCAGCAGTCCACTACCGGGACAGCCCTTCCTATGGGCCAAAAACATTCAGTACTTC
J: TRBJ2-3; size: -; V: TRBV7-2; D: TRBD1; CDR3: CASSLIGQGTDTQYF; DNA: TGTGCCAGCAGCTTAATCGGACAGGGGACAGATACGCAGTATTTT
J: TRBJ2-7; size: -; V: TRBV7-9; D: TRBD2; CDR3: CASSPGTSGRYEQYF; DNA: TGTGCCAGCAGCCCCGGGACTAGCGGGAGATACGAGCAGTACTTC
J: TRBJ1-2; size: -; V: TRBV4-3; D: -; CDR3: CASSQDRGDIYGYTF; DNA: TGCGCCAGCAGCCAAGATCGGGGAGACATATATGGCTACACCTTC
J: TRBJ1-1; size: -; V: TRBV18; D: -; CDR3: CASSPIRQNTEAFF; DNA: TGTGCCAGCTCACCTATCAGGCAGAACACTGAAGCTTTCTTT
J: TRBJ1-1; size: -; V: TRBV30; D: -; CDR3: CAWSSGMNTEAFF; DNA: TGTGCCTGGAGTTCAGGGATGAACACTGAAGCTTTCTTT
J: TRBJ2-1; size: few; V: TRBV5-1; D: -; CDR3: CASSWPKDRAYNEQFF; DNA: TGCGCCAGCAGCTGGCCCAAGGACCGCGCCTACAATGAGCAGTTCTTC
J: TRBJ2-1; size: few; V: TRBV20-1; D: -; CDR3: CSARGLISNNEQFF; DNA: TGCAGTGCTAGAGGACTCATTTCCAACAATGAGCAGTTCTTC
J: TRBJ1-5; size: few; V: TRBV27; D: TRBD1; CDR3: CASSSQTGGHQPQRF; DNA: TGTGCCAGCAGTTCGCAGACAGGGGGACATCAGCCCCAGCGTTTT
J: TRBJ2-5; size: -; V: TRBV15; D: -; CDR3: CATSSLGFQETQYF; DNA: TGTGCCACCAGCAGTCTGGGGTTCCAAGAGACCCAGTACTTC
J: TRBJ1-1; size: -; V: TRBV5-1; D: -; CDR3: CASSSDMNTEAFF; DNA: TGCGCCAGCAGCTCGGACATGAACACTGAAGCTTTCTTT